This T cell receptor (beta chain) stems from a study of CD8 T cells in Susac syndrome. Notes on the study in general: The Susac syndrome CD4+ T cell repertoires displayed no clonal expansion. It was acknowledged in the study that its TCR sequencing and HLA analysis involved a relatively small number of individuals.

With random hexamers, reverse transcription was performed on roughly 0.5 to 1 ug of RNA. Each CDR3 protein is one row after TCRdb ran MiXCR on the immunoSEQ multiplex PCR reads. The sample consists of about 210,000 distinct CDR3 sequences, 94% of them appearing once. Concerning this clonotype itself: What it recognizes is unknown.

The CDR3 has 16 amino acids. Unmatched junction bases numbered 0, after V lost 0 bases and J lost 0 bases. Germline CDR1 LGHNA, CDR2 YNFKEQ. Sequenced: CD4+ T cells from PBMCs. The TCR was taken from a human donor with Susac syndrome. The rearrangement joins TRBV4-2 to TRBJ2-5; 11 positions match TRBD2. CDR3 loop: CASSQELAGDQETQYF. The DNA for the CDR3 is TGTGCCAGCAGCCAAGAACTAGCGGGGGACCAAGAGACCCAGTACTTC.